One sample yielded the 21 T cell receptor beta chains listed below, sequenced in a study of T-cell reconstitution after alpha-beta-depleted transplantation in children. A library of TCRbeta sequences, prepared with unique molecular identifiers, was generated. MiXCR was run by TCRdb on the PCR reads, yielding one entry per CDR3 protein. The repertoire holds fewer than 550,000 distinct CDR3 sequences, with approximately 10% as singletons. The specimen was PBMCs, mostly from graft donor cells, collected 180 days after TCRalphabeta/CD19-depleted stem cell transplant. Source of these receptors: a female patient younger than 10 who had a stem cell transplant for aplastic anemia, so the T cells may come from the graft donor.

J is TRBJ1-5 and V is TRBV24-1; 8 bases fit TRBD1. The germline V gene has CDR1 KGHDR and CDR2 SFDVKD. The V segment lost 9 bases and the J segment 5 bases; nucleotides outside the gene matches: 11. The CDR3 runs 15 residues. The CDR3 coding sequence is TGTGCCACCGGCGCAGGGGGCGCGTGGTATCAGCCCCAGCATTTT. Its translation: CATGAGGAWYQPQHF.

The gene calls are TRBV19 and TRBJ1-2, with unresolved D. Germline V gene data show CDR1 as LNHDA and CDR2 as SQIVND (reference sequence). This CDR3 is 14 amino acids long. V lost 5 bases and J lost 2, with 12 bases in between. For the CDR3, the DNA is TGTGCCAGTAGTCCAGAGACCGTCAACTATGGCTACACCTTC. Protein: CASSPETVNYGYTF.

In its sample, this clonotype was seen a few times. The chain employs TRBV7-3 and TRBJ2-1, with TRBD2 identical over 11 bases. V was clipped by 4 bases and J by 6 bases; unmatched bases: 8. Germline V gene sequence: CDR1 SGHTA, CDR2 FQGTGA. The CDR3 is 16 residues long. The CDR3 bases are TGTGCCAGCAGCTCTCGGACTAGCGGGTTATTCAATGAGCAGTTCTTC. Translation: CASSSRTSGLFNEQFF.

This chain uses TRBV6-5 with TRBJ2-5, with unresolved D. Germline lookup yields CDR1 MNHEY and CDR2 SVGAGI. V was clipped by 4 bases and J by 4 bases, with 10 bases between them. The CDR3 has 13 residues. The CDR3 nucleotides read TGTGCCAGCAGTTTCGTGGCAGGAGAGACCCAGTACTTC. This sequence encodes CASSFVAGETQYF.

This chain links TRBV6-5 with TRBJ2-1; D is perhaps TRBD1 or TRBD2 (6 bases each). Trimming removed 6 bases at V and 4 bases at J, with 13 bases between. CDR1 MNHEY and CDR2 SVGAGI come from the germline V gene. The CDR3 sequence is 14 residues long. The CDR3 sequence is CASRLADSYNEQFF. CDR3 bases: TGTGCCAGCAGGTTAGCGGACAGTTACAATGAGCAGTTCTTC.

This clonotype has more than one count but fewer than ten. This chain's CDR3 is CSVGNSSTDTQYF. The CDR3 DNA follows: TGCAGCGTTGGCAACTCCTCCACAGATACGCAGTATTTT. The chain uses TRBV29-1 and TRBJ2-3; D is unresolved. V lost 4 bases and J 2 bases, leaving 10 bases between the germline ends. The CDR3 loop spans 13 amino acids. The germline V gene encodes CDR1 SQVTM and CDR2 ANQGSEA.

This clonotype appeared a few times. The rearrangement links TRBV5-1 to TRBJ1-2, with D tentatively TRBD1 (5 bases). This CDR3 spans 17 amino acids. Germline V gives CDR1 SGHRS, CDR2 YFSETQ. The V gene lost 1 base and the J gene lost 6 bases, with 22 bases spanning the gap. For the CDR3, the DNA is TGCGCCAGCAGCTTGTCAGCGGACACCCGGGGACTTGATGGCTACACCTTC. It is translated as CASSLSADTRGLDGYTF.

The sample holds a few counts of this clonotype. The chain links TRBV6-2 or TRBV6-3 to TRBJ2-1; D is perhaps TRBD2 (6 bases). Germline lookup yields CDR1 MNHEY and CDR2 SVGEGT. This CDR3 spans 15 amino acids. The V gene lost 4 bases and the J gene lost 2 bases, with 12 bases spanning the gap. The CDR3 reads CASSSWGRTYNEQFF. The CDR3, as DNA: TGTGCCAGCAGTTCGTGGGGGAGGACCTACAATGAGCAGTTCTTC.

This chain connects TRBV19 to TRBJ2-1; D perhaps matches TRBD2 (6 bases). In germline, CDR1 is LNHDA, CDR2 SQIVND (reference sequence). V was trimmed by 6 bases and J by 0 bases, leaving 9 bases between them. There are 14 residues in the CDR3. The CDR3 DNA reads TGTGCCAGTAGGGGGGGTGTCTCCTACAATGAGCAGTTCTTC. Translation gives CASRGGVSYNEQFF.

This rearrangement joins TRBV20-1 to TRBJ1-2; TRBD1 matches at 9 bases. The CDR3 consists of 13 residues. V trimming: 3 bases; J trimming: 4 bases; junction bases outside the gene matches: 3. The germline CDR1 and CDR2 sequences are DFQATT and SNEGSKA (reference sequence). The CDR3 region has the DNA TGCAGTGCTAGGGGGGACAGGGTCTATGGCTACACCTTC. It is translated as CSARGDRVYGYTF.

This clonotype was detected only once. The gene calls are TRBV5-1 and TRBJ2-5; 7 positions agree with TRBD2. With V trimmed by 0 bases and J by 3 bases, 5 bases remained unmatched. The germline CDR1 and CDR2 sequences are SGHRS and YFSETQ. This CDR3 has 15 residues. CDR3 sequence: CASSLGGLAEETQYF. In nucleotides, the CDR3 is TGCGCCAGCAGCTTGGGAGGTCTAGCGGAAGAGACCCAGTACTTC.

J is TRBJ2-5 and V is TRBV27, with TRBD2 matching over 7 bases. Germline CDR1 is MNHEY and CDR2 is SMNVEV (reference sequence). V lost 5 bases to trimming and J lost 4 bases; unmatched junction nucleotides: 10. CDR3 size: 15 residues. This CDR3 is CASSPEGRAPETQYF. In DNA form, the CDR3 reads TGTGCCAGCAGTCCCGAGGGGAGGGCCCCAGAGACCCAGTACTTC.

The chain recombines TRBV12-3 or TRBV12-4 with TRBJ2-7; 8 bases are shared with TRBD1. The CDR3 sequence is 12 residues long. V lost 6 bases and J lost 3; bases outside the gene matches: 1. CDR3 sequence (DNA): TGTGCCAGCAGGACAGGGGTCTACGAGCAGTACTTC. Translated, it gives CASRTGVYEQYF.

The chain couples TRBV30 to TRBJ2-1, with unresolved D. The CDR3 is made up of 14 amino acids. Germline lookup yields CDR1 GTSNPN and CDR2 SVGIG (reference sequence). The germline V and J ends were trimmed by 7 bases and 2 bases, with 15 bases remaining between them. CDR3 protein: CASTRRTAYNEQFF. CDR3 sequence (DNA): TGTGCCTCAACCCGGCGAACCGCCTACAATGAGCAGTTCTTC.

This clonotype was seen a handful of times. The chain uses TRBV7-2 and TRBJ1-6; D is unresolved. There are 16 residues in the CDR3. The V and J ends lost 1 base and 6 bases respectively, with 13 bases between them. From germline, CDR1 is SGHTA and CDR2 FQGNSA. Here the CDR3 reads CASSLGPETINSPLHF. CDR3 bases: TGTGCCAGCAGCTTAGGTCCGGAGACAATTAATTCACCCCTCCACTTT.

V gene TRBV20-1 combines with J gene TRBJ1-6, with unresolved D. The germline V and J ends were trimmed by 6 bases and 7 bases, with 16 bases remaining between them. From germline, CDR1 is DFQATT and CDR2 SNEGSKA (reference sequence). The CDR3 has 14 amino acids. CDR3 sequence reads: CSADPWTENSPLHF. In DNA, the CDR3 is TGCAGTGCCGACCCGTGGACGGAAAATTCACCCCTCCACTTT.

The chain couples TRBV18 to TRBJ2-7; TRBD2 agrees at 8 bases. V lost 5 bases, J lost 0 bases, and 9 bases stayed unmatched. The CDR3 is made up of 16 amino acids. Per germline, CDR1 KGHSH and CDR2 LQKENI. The CDR3 nucleotides read TGTGCCAGCTCAGTACAATTCCTAGCGGGCTCCTACGAGCAGTACTTC. Its protein is CASSVQFLAGSYEQYF.

This chain connects TRBV5-1 to TRBJ2-1; 9 bases match TRBD1. The trim removed 0 bases at V and 7 bases at J, leaving 5 bases unmatched. The CDR3 length is 15 residues. Germline V gives CDR1 SGHRS, CDR2 YFSETQ. This CDR3 is CASSLEGQGTNEQFF. CDR3 nucleotides: TGCGCCAGCAGCTTGGAGGGACAGGGTACTAATGAGCAGTTCTTC. The full variable domain, its missing parts supplied by reference TRBV5-1 and TRBJ2-1, is KAGVTQTPRYLIKTRGQQVTLSCSPISGHRSVSWYQQTPGQGLQFLFEYFSETQRNKGNFPGRFSGRQFSNSRSEMNVSTLELGDSALYLCASSLEGQGTNEQFFGPGTRLTVL.

This clonotype has a handful of counts. This rearrangement joins TRBV6-5 to TRBJ1-2; 7 bases are shared with TRBD1. J was trimmed by 8 bases and V by 2 bases; bases with no gene match: 11. CDR3 size: 15 residues. The germline gives CDR1 MNHEY, CDR2 SVGAGI. Here the CDR3 DNA reads TGTGCCAGCAGTTACCAGAGACAGGGCGGAGGCGGCTACACCTTC. Protein: CASSYQRQGGGGYTF.

CDR3 DNA: TGTGCCAGCAGTTTGGGACAGCATCAGCCCCAGCATTTT. Translation: CASSLGQHQPQHF. V gene TRBV28 combines with J gene TRBJ1-5; 7 bases are a match to TRBD1. Germline assignment: CDR1 MDHEN and CDR2 SYDVKM. The V and J ends lost 3 bases and 5 bases, in that order; junction bases with no gene match: 1. This CDR3 is built from 13 residues.

This clonotype has ten or more counts. J is TRBJ1-4 and V is TRBV6-1, with a weak D call TRBD1 (5 bases). Germline-derived CDR1 and CDR2 are MNHNS and SASEGT. V dropped 7 bases and J dropped 3 bases, with 15 bases sitting between them. The CDR3 runs 15 residues. The CDR3 reads CASTVGGGANEKLFF. In nucleotides, the CDR3 is TGTGCCAGCACAGTTGGGGGGGGAGCTAATGAAAAACTGTTTTTT.